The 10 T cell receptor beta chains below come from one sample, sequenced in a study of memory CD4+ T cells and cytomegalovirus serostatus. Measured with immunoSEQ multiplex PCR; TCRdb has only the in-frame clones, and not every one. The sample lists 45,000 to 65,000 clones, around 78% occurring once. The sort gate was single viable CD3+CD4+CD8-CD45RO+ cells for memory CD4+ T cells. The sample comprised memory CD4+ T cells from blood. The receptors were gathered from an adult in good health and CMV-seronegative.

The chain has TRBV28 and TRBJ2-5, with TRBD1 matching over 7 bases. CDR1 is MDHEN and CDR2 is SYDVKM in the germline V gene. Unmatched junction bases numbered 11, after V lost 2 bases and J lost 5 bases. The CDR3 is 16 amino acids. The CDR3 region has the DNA TGTGCCAGCAGTTTACGGGGTAGCGAGGGGGCGGAGACCCAGTACTTC. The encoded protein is CASSLRGSEGAETQYF.

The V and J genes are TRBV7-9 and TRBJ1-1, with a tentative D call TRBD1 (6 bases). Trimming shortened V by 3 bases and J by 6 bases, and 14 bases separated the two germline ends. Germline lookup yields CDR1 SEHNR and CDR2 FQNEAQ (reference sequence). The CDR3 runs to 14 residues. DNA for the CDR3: TGTGCCAGCAGCTTCTTTTCAGGGGTACCTGAAGCTTTCTTT. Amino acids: CASSFFSGVPEAFF. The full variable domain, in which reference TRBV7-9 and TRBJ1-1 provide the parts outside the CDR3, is DTGVSQNPRHKITKRGQNVTFRCDPISEHNRLYWYRQTLGQGPEFLTYFQNEAQLEKSRLLSDRFSAERPKGSFSTLEIQRTEQGDSAMYLCASSFFSGVPEAFFGQGTRLTVV.

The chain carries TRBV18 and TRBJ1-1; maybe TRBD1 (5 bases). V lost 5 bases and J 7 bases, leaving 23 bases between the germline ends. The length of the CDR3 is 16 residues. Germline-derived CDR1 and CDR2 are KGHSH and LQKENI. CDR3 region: CASSAREVDGHGEAFF. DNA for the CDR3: TGTGCCAGCTCAGCTCGGGAGGTCGATGGACACGGTGAAGCTTTCTTT.

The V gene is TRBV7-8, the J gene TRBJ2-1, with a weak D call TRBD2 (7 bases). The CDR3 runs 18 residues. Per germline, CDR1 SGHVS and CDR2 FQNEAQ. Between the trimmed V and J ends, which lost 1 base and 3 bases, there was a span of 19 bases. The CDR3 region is CASSLVVQGGTHYNEQFF. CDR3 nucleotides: TGTGCCAGCAGCTTAGTTGTACAGGGAGGGACCCACTACAATGAGCAGTTCTTC.

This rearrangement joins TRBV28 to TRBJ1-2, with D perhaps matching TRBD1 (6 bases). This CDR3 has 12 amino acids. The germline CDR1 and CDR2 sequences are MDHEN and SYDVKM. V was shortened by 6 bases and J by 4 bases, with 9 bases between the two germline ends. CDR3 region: CASSQGPYGYTF. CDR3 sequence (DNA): TGTGCCAGCAGCCAGGGGCCCTATGGCTACACCTTC.

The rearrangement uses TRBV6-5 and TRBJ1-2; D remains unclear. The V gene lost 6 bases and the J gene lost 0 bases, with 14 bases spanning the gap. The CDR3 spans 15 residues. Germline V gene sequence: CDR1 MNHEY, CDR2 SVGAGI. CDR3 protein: CASRGQAPANYGYTF. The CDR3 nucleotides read TGTGCCAGCAGGGGTCAGGCCCCCGCTAACTATGGCTACACCTTC.

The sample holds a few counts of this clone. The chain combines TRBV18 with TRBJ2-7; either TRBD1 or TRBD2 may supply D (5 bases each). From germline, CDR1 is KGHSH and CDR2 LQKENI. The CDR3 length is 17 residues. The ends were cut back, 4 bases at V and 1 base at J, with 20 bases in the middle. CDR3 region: CASSHLSGTLDSYEQYF. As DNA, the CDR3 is TGTGCCAGCTCACACCTCTCCGGGACCCTCGATTCCTACGAGCAGTACTTC.

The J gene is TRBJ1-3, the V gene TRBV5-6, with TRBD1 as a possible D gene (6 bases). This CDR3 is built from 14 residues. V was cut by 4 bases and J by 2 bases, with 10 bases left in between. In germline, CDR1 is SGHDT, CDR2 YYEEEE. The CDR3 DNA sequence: TGTGCCAGCAGCCCCAGGGGCCCTGGAAACACCATATATTTT. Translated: CASSPRGPGNTIYF.

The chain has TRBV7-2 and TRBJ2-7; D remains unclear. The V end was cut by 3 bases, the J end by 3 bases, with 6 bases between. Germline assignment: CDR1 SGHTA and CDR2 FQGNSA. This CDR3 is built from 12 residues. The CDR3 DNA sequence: TGTGCCAGCAGCTTCTCCCGCTACGAGCAGTACTTC. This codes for CASSFSRYEQYF.

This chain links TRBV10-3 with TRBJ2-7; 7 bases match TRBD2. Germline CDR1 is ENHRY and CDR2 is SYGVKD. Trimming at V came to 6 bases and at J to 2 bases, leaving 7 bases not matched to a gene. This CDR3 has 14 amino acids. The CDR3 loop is CAISPGGSTYEQYF. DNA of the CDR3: TGTGCCATCAGCCCCGGGGGGAGTACCTACGAGCAGTACTTC.